The 32 T cell receptor beta chains below were found in one sample sequenced in a study of T cell responses to AZD1222 COVID-19 vaccine. Sequencing was performed with immunoSEQ multiplex PCR; in TCRdb, only in-frame clones are kept and a portion is missing. Here the sample spans some 200,000 clones, over 80% being singletons. Sample: peripheral blood, taken on day 0 of AZD1222 vaccination. These receptors all come from an adult in good health.

The genes are TRBV11-2 and TRBJ2-1; D could derive from TRBD1 or TRBD2 (5 bases each). Germline CDR1 reads SGHAT; CDR2 reads FQNNGV. The CDR3 runs to 16 residues. V lost 5 bases, J lost 7 bases, and 21 bases lay in between. The CDR3 spells CASSPSRGVGRNEQFF. CDR3 nucleotides: TGTGCCAGCAGCCCCTCGAGAGGGGTCGGCAGAAATGAGCAGTTCTTC.

The chain carries TRBV3-1 (or the pseudogene TRBV3-2) and TRBJ2-7; 7 positions agree with TRBD2. Germline CDR1 is LGHDT and CDR2 is YNNKEL (reference sequence). CDR3 length equals 13 residues. Losses at the gene ends were 4 bases for V and 5 bases for J; bases not matched to a gene: 5. The CDR3 sequence is CASSRTSSHEQYF. CDR3 coding DNA: TGTGCCAGCAGCCGGACTAGTAGCCACGAGCAGTACTTC.

This chain joins TRBV6-2 or TRBV6-3 and TRBJ1-6; D remains unclear. The CDR3 is made up of 12 amino acids. Germline CDR1 MNHEY, CDR2 SVGEGT. Between the trimmed V and J ends, which lost 0 bases and 11 bases, there was a span of 5 bases. The CDR3, as DNA: TGTGCCAGCAGTTACTCGATGGCACCCCTCCACTTT. Its translation: CASSYSMAPLHF.

This chain links TRBV4-2 with TRBJ2-5; 8 bases fit TRBD2. The CDR3 length is 16 residues. V lost 6 bases to trimming and J lost 0 bases; unmatched junction nucleotides: 9. CDR1 and CDR2 (germline): LGHNA, YNFKEQ. The CDR3 loop reads CASSFDQREYQETQYF. DNA of the CDR3: TGTGCCAGCAGTTTTGACCAGCGGGAGTACCAAGAGACCCAGTACTTC.

The chain combines TRBV7-2 with TRBJ2-4, with 8 bases matching TRBD1. The CDR3 runs 15 residues. Germline lookup yields CDR1 SGHTA and CDR2 FQGNSA. J lost 4 bases, V lost 4 bases, and 6 bases had no gene match. DNA of the CDR3: TGTGCCAGCAGCTACTCTGGGACAGGAAAAAACATTCAGTACTTC. As protein: CASSYSGTGKNIQYF.

The chain has TRBV7-9 and TRBJ1-5, with D possibly being TRBD1 (5 bases). Trimming removed 1 base at V and 1 base at J, with 20 bases between. The CDR3 runs to 19 residues. CDR1 and CDR2 (germline): SEHNR, FQNEAQ (reference sequence). This chain's CDR3 is CASSLGSIRGRASNQPQHF. In DNA, the CDR3 is TGTGCCAGCAGCTTAGGATCCATTCGGGGGAGGGCAAGCAATCAGCCCCAGCATTTT.

This rearrangement joins TRBV9 to TRBJ2-7; 9 bases agree with TRBD1. Unmatched junction bases numbered 10, after V lost 3 bases and J lost 3 bases. Germline V CDR1 and CDR2: SGDLS, YYNGEE. CDR3 size: 16 residues. The CDR3 sequence is CASSAALGTGLYEQYF. The DNA of the CDR3 is TGTGCCAGCAGCGCAGCCCTCGGGACAGGGCTCTACGAGCAGTACTTC.

The V and J genes are TRBV7-2 and TRBJ2-1; TRBD2 agrees at 9 bases. Looked up from germline, CDR1 is SGHTA and CDR2 is FQGNSA. V gave up 5 bases and J gave up 7 bases; unmatched junction bases: 6. The CDR3 has 14 residues. CDR3 DNA: TGTGCCAGCAGCACTCGGCTAGCGGGGAATGAGCAGTTCTTC. Protein product: CASSTRLAGNEQFF.

The V gene is TRBV7-9, the J gene TRBJ1-4; D is possibly TRBD1 (5 bases). Germline CDR1 SEHNR, CDR2 FQNEAQ (reference sequence). V was cut by 6 bases and J by 10 bases, with 24 bases left in between. The CDR3 consists of 16 residues. The DNA of the CDR3 is TGTGCCAGCAGTTTCCTCCGACAGCTCCCGACCGGAAAACTGTTTTTT. This sequence encodes CASSFLRQLPTGKLFF.

The rearrangement uses TRBV5-1 and TRBJ2-1; D ambiguous. From germline, CDR1 is SGHRS and CDR2 YFSETQ. The CDR3 is 14 residues long. Trimming shortened V by 2 bases and J by 1 base, and 7 bases separated the two germline ends. The CDR3 DNA follows: TGCGCCAGCAGCTTACGAGAATCCTACAATGAGCAGTTCTTC. Translation: CASSLRESYNEQFF.

V gene TRBV7-9 combines with J gene TRBJ2-2, with 7 bases matching TRBD2. In germline, CDR1 is SEHNR, CDR2 FQNEAQ (reference sequence). The CDR3 loop spans 16 amino acids. V dropped 5 bases and J dropped 6; count of bases not matched to a gene: 12. In DNA, the CDR3 is TGTGCCAGCAGCGACTCTAGCGGTTACGCCGCCGGGGAGCTGTTTTTT. Protein: CASSDSSGYAAGELFF.

The chain uses TRBV7-2 and TRBJ1-1, with 9 bases fitting TRBD1. This CDR3 is built from 13 residues. Losses at the gene ends were 5 bases for V and 5 bases for J; bases not matched to a gene: 3. Per germline, CDR1 SGHTA and CDR2 FQGNSA. CDR3 region: CASSGTGITEAFF. The DNA of the CDR3 is TGTGCCAGCAGCGGGACAGGGATTACTGAAGCTTTCTTT.

The CDR3 region is CASSLSWRGAGNQPQHF. The CDR3 nucleotides read TGTGCCAGCAGTTTATCGTGGAGGGGGGCTGGGAATCAGCCCCAGCATTTT. The chain recombines TRBV27 with TRBJ1-5; D might be TRBD1 (6 bases). There are 17 residues in the CDR3. Looked up from germline, CDR1 is MNHEY and CDR2 is SMNVEV (reference sequence). V was pared by 0 bases and J by 4 bases, with 16 bases between.

As to this clone: Other DNA variants within this sample encode the same CDR3. The chain couples TRBV18 to TRBJ2-3; D is uncertain. CDR1 KGHSH and CDR2 LQKENI come from the germline V gene. The V end lost 3 bases, the J end lost 0 bases, and 4 bases lay between the germline ends. This CDR3 has 13 residues. The CDR3 protein is CASSPSSTDTQYF. The CDR3 DNA is TGTGCCAGCTCACCCTCGAGCACAGATACGCAGTATTTT.

J is TRBJ1-1 and V is TRBV11-2; 7 bases map to TRBD1. There are 15 residues in the CDR3. Germline CDR1 SGHAT, CDR2 FQNNGV. The trim removed 2 bases at V and 4 bases at J, leaving 7 bases unmatched. CDR3 protein: CASSLIQGRATEAFF. The CDR3 DNA reads TGTGCCAGCAGCTTAATACAGGGGCGAGCCACTGAAGCTTTCTTT.

The chain carries TRBV12-3 or TRBV12-4 and TRBJ2-3, with unresolved D. The CDR3 is 13 residues long. Trimming shortened V by 3 bases and J by 4 bases, and 8 bases separated the two germline ends. As DNA, the CDR3 is TGTGCCAGCAGTTTCCAAGGAGCAGATACGCAGTATTTT. Translating gives CASSFQGADTQYF.

The chain is built from TRBV21-1 and TRBJ2-7; the D call of TRBD2 is as the table states it, not checked on the DNA. TRBV21-1 is marked as a pseudogene. The CDR3 has 16 residues. CDR3 region: CASSGKGLADSYEQYF. The CDR3, as DNA: TGTGCCAGCAGCGGAAAAGGACTAGCGGATTCCTACGAGCAGTACTTC.

The chain recombines TRBV6-5 with TRBJ1-6; D is unclear. The CDR3 consists of 13 residues. The germline V gene has CDR1 MNHEY and CDR2 SVGAGI. Trimming took off 7 bases at V and 5 bases at J, with 9 bases between the two ends. CDR3 nucleotides: TGTGCCAGCACCTGGACGGATAATTCACCCCTCCACTTT. Its protein product is CASTWTDNSPLHF.

The chain employs TRBV2 and TRBJ1-1, with TRBD1 as a possible D gene (6 bases). The CDR3 totals 15 residues. CDR1 and CDR2 (germline): SNHLY, FYNNEI. V lost 4 bases and J lost 1, with 13 bases in between. The CDR3 is CASSVRGAGNTEAFF. In nucleotides, the CDR3 is TGTGCCAGCAGTGTCCGGGGGGCTGGGAACACTGAAGCTTTCTTT. Full variable domain (outside the CDR3, taken from reference TRBV2 and TRBJ1-1): EPEVTQTPSHQVTQMGQEVILRCVPISNHLYFYWYRQILGQKVEFLVSFYNNEISEKSEIFDDQFSVERPDGSNFTLKIRSTKLEDSAMYFCASSVRGAGNTEAFFGQGTRLTVV.

Of note for this clone: At one of its ends the junction is not consistent with the germline gene, which may arise from a read error. The V and J genes are TRBV2 and TRBJ1-1; no definite D call. The CDR3 length is 14 residues. The germline gives CDR1 SNHLY, CDR2 FYNNEI. The CDR3: CASSDRGFDNEGFF. The DNA for the CDR3 is TGTGCCAGCAGTGATCGGGGTTTTGACAATGAAGGTTTCTTT.

The rearrangement links TRBV3-1 (or the pseudogene TRBV3-2) to TRBJ1-2; possible D gene TRBD1, 5 bases. The CDR3 consists of 13 residues. Trimming pared 5 bases from V and 8 bases from J, leaving 15 bases between. Germline V gene lookup returns CDR1 LGHDT and CDR2 YNNKEL (reference sequence). CDR3 coding DNA: TGTGCCAGCAGCAACCAGGGAGCGGGCGGCTACACCTTC. Amino acid sequence: CASSNQGAGGYTF.

V and J are TRBV7-9 and TRBJ1-1; no reliable D call. Germline V gives CDR1 SEHNR, CDR2 FQNEAQ (reference sequence). CDR3 length equals 14 residues. V was trimmed by 1 base and J by 1 base, leaving 7 bases between them. The CDR3 DNA is TGTGCCAGCAGCTTAGGGTCCCGGAACACTGAAGCTTTCTTT. The encoded protein is CASSLGSRNTEAFF.

The rearrangement links TRBV28 to TRBJ1-1, with D perhaps TRBD1 (5 bases). CDR3 length: 14 residues. Trimming removed 7 bases at V and 1 base at J, with 13 bases between. Looked up from germline, CDR1 is MDHEN and CDR2 is SYDVKM. The CDR3 spells CASKLGVKNTEAFF. For the CDR3, the DNA is TGTGCCAGCAAATTAGGGGTGAAGAACACTGAAGCTTTCTTT.

The chain employs TRBV5-4 and TRBJ2-3; 7 bases are shared with TRBD1. The germline CDR1 and CDR2 sequences are SGHNT and YYREEE (reference sequence). The CDR3 contains 14 residues. Trimming took 4 bases from V and 6 from J; bases not matched to a gene: 8. The CDR3: CASSLGTARDTQYF. CDR3 coding DNA: TGTGCCAGCAGCCTCGGGACAGCCCGGGATACGCAGTATTTT.

The rearrangement links TRBV6-5 to TRBJ2-3; 9 nucleotides match TRBD1. Germline V lookup: CDR1 MNHEY, CDR2 SVGAGI. CDR3 size: 15 residues. V lost 6 bases, J lost 2 bases, and 6 bases stayed unmatched. CDR3 loop: CASRTGTGHTDTQYF. For the CDR3, the DNA is TGTGCCAGCAGGACCGGGACAGGGCACACAGATACGCAGTATTTT.

This clone was counted only a few times. The chain joins TRBV6-2 or TRBV6-3 to TRBJ2-3; D not resolved. The V gene lost 5 bases and the J gene lost 4 bases, with 7 bases spanning the gap. The CDR3 length is 12 residues. The germline V gene encodes CDR1 MNHEY and CDR2 SVGEGT. The CDR3 reads CASSPWADTQYF. As DNA, the CDR3 is TGTGCCAGCAGTCCCTGGGCAGATACGCAGTATTTT.

The gene calls are TRBV4-3 and TRBJ2-1; D is possibly TRBD2 (5 bases). Deletions cut 4 bases from V and 0 bases from J, with 19 bases between. The CDR3 covers 18 residues. Germline V gene data show CDR1 as LGHNA and CDR2 as YSLEER. The CDR3 spells CASSPSWTVPSSYNEQFF. For the CDR3, the DNA is TGCGCCAGCAGCCCCAGCTGGACTGTCCCGAGCTCCTACAATGAGCAGTTCTTC.

This clone is a singleton in its sample. The chain has TRBV3-1 (or the pseudogene TRBV3-2) and TRBJ2-3, with 8 bases identical to TRBD2. The CDR3 runs to 16 residues. V lost 0 bases and J lost 2; bases outside the gene matches: 4. Germline V gene data show CDR1 as LGHDT and CDR2 as YNNKEL (reference sequence). The CDR3 loop reads CASSQEGTRATDTQYF. The CDR3 nucleotides read TGTGCCAGCAGCCAAGAAGGGACTAGGGCCACAGATACGCAGTATTTT.

V gene TRBV7-2 combines with J gene TRBJ1-2; 9 nucleotides agree with TRBD1. This CDR3 spans 17 amino acids. After removal of 5 bases from V and 3 bases from J, the junction contained 13 bases not matched to a gene. In germline, CDR1 is SGHTA, CDR2 FQGNSA. CDR3 amino acids: CASSQGQGTVVHYGYTF. The CDR3 bases are TGTGCCAGCAGCCAAGGACAGGGGACAGTTGTTCACTATGGCTACACCTTC.

The rearrangement joins TRBV6-5 to TRBJ2-2; TRBD1 aligns across 7 bases. Germline values: CDR1 MNHEY, CDR2 SVGAGI. This CDR3 region has 15 residues. The trim removed 8 bases at V and 6 bases at J, leaving 12 bases unmatched. CDR3 sequence (DNA): TGTGCCAGCCAGGGAGTACAGGGGATGGCCGGGGAGCTGTTTTTT. This encodes CASQGVQGMAGELFF.

Comment on this clone: This specimen includes other DNA sequences encoding the same CDR3. The chain uses TRBV3-1 (or the pseudogene TRBV3-2) and TRBJ1-2, with D hard to call. CDR3 size: 13 residues. V was pared by 0 bases and J by 1 base, with 3 bases between. Germline V gives CDR1 LGHDT, CDR2 YNNKEL (reference sequence). CDR3 in DNA: TGTGCCAGCAGCCAAGAGGGTAACTATGGCTACACCTTC. The encoded protein is CASSQEGNYGYTF.

This sequence joins TRBV10-3 and TRBJ1-6; 7 bases are a match to TRBD1. The V segment lost 5 bases and the J segment 6 bases; nucleotides outside the gene matches: 16. Looked up from germline, CDR1 is ENHRY and CDR2 is SYGVKD. The CDR3 extends over 18 amino acids. CDR3 nucleotide sequence: TGTGCCATCAGTATCCGCTCTTACAGGGGAGGAGGTAATTCACCCCTCCACTTT. Translation gives CAISIRSYRGGGNSPLHF.